What follows are 5 T cell receptor beta chains derived from one specimen sequenced in a study of graft-versus-host responses after intestinal transplantation. Stimulators, some 200,000 irradiated and violet-dye-labeled cells, were plated with some 200,000 CFSE-labeled responder cells. The assay was immunoSEQ multiplex PCR, and TCRdb's table has in-frame clones only and misses some. Of 4,500 or so clones in the sample, about 25% were seen once. This sample comprised alloreactive CD8+ T cells from a mixed lymphocyte reaction culture, obtained before transplantation. The subset denotes: CFSE-low proliferating T cells sorted from roughly 6-day pre-transplant mixed lymphocyte reaction (GvH or HvG direction). All receptors come from a human patient who was an organ donor for intestinal transplantation.

This clone ranks as medium-sized. J is TRBJ2-1 and V is TRBV9, with 7 bases that match TRBD1. Germline CDR1 reads SGDLS; CDR2 reads YYNGEE. The CDR3 totals 13 residues. The V and J ends lost 7 bases and 9 bases, in that order; junction bases with no gene match: 10. CDR3 sequence: CASQTGSLGEQFF. The DNA of the CDR3 is TGTGCCAGCCAGACAGGGTCATTGGGTGAGCAGTTCTTC.

This chain uses TRBV6-5 with TRBJ1-1; a possible D gene is TRBD1 (5 bases). The CDR3 consists of 14 residues. V lost 7 bases to trimming and J lost 1 base, with 13 bases between them. Germline CDR1 MNHEY, CDR2 SVGAGI. This CDR3 reads CASTTSQGNTEAFF. CDR3 nucleotide sequence: TGTGCCAGCACCACGTCTCAGGGGAACACTGAAGCTTTCTTT.

The chain combines TRBV6-8 with TRBJ2-7; D is unresolved. The V end lost 6 bases, the J end lost 7 bases, and 10 bases lay between the germline ends. Germline V gene lookup returns CDR1 MNHGY and CDR2 SAAAGT. The CDR3 spans 11 residues. CDR3: CASSPNREQYV. CDR3 DNA: TGTGCCAGCAGCCCTAACCGGGAGCAGTACGTC.

This clone is deemed medium-sized. The V gene is TRBV15, the J gene TRBJ2-5; the D is unclear. Germline V lookup: CDR1 LNHNV, CDR2 YYDKDF (reference sequence). Trimming removed 3 bases at V and 5 bases at J, with 10 bases between. The CDR3 extends over 13 amino acids. The chain's CDR3 is CATSSMFRETQYF. CDR3 nucleotides: TGTGCCACCAGCAGTATGTTCCGGGAGACCCAGTACTTC. The whole variable domain, filled in from reference TRBV15 and TRBJ2-5, reads DAMVIQNPRYQVTQFGKPVTLSCSQTLNHNVMYWYQQKSSQAPKLLFHYYDKDFNNEADTPDNFQSRRPNTSFCFLDIRSPGLGDTAMYLCATSSMFRETQYFGPGTRLLVL.

This clone was counted a few times. The V and J genes are TRBV27 and TRBJ1-5; D is perhaps TRBD1 (5 bases). V lost 2 bases and J 4 bases, leaving 9 bases between the germline ends. Looked up from germline, CDR1 is MNHEY and CDR2 is SMNVEV (reference sequence). The CDR3 spans 14 residues. The CDR3 loop reads CASSLGADNQPQHF. The CDR3 DNA sequence: TGTGCCAGCAGTTTAGGGGCGGATAATCAGCCCCAGCATTTT.